This TCR beta chain derives from a study of T cell repertoires in cytomegalovirus infection (dated 2019 in TCRdb). Context from the whole study: The peptide stimulations were aimed at well-studied HLA-B-restricted epitopes as well as recently identified HLA-C-restricted CMV epitopes, whose presentation resists viral immunomodulation. The HLA type of each donor mattered for the analysis, because public TCR beta signatures pointed to carriage of CMV infection along with the matching HLA type.

The treatment or condition label on this specimen signifies: in vitro stimulation with specific CMV peptide epitopes to enrich CMV-specific T cells. Cut back by 2 bases and 2 bases, the V and J ends lie 10 bases apart. For CDR1 and CDR2, the germline V gene lists MNHEY and SVGAGI. The CDR3 sequence holds 15 residues, the cysteine and phenylalanine included. CDR3 DNA is the only sequence kept; it has 45 bases, read in frame from the first base. Beyond this particular receptor, the publication reports: Carriers of CMV infection plus the relevant HLA type were discriminated by the cumulative frequency of public TCR beta family members in the study cohort and in an independent approximately 350-donor cohort. The ex vivo response was dominated by HLA-C-restricted CMV-specific TCR beta clonotypes, and the single most frequent clonotype in two of eight donors was supplied by these HLA-C-restricted clonotypes.

Turning to this clonotype: No antigen is known for it. No per-base quality is available; no much larger clone lies one base away.

TCRdb names Illumina HiSeq 1500 as the instrument used. The public reads were reanalyzed by TCRdb: fastp trimming at Q25, MiXCR alignment, in-frame beta chains only. Identical CDR3 proteins give one entry, which carries the most common genes and DNA. The sample has fewer than 850,000 distinct CDR3 sequences on record, 25% to 30% of them singletons. The top ten constitute roughly 13% of the sample. The TCR originated in a human donor in good health (CMV status not recorded). Some clones in this sample may be carry-over from other donors' samples. The source was cultured CD8+ T cells from PBMCs, collected from culture after CMV antigen stimulation. The rearranged chain carries TRBV6-5 and TRBJ1-5; a tentative D call is TRBD1 (5 bases match). The CDR3 protein: CASSYGGWGNQPQHF. The nucleotide sequence is TGTGCCAGCAGTTACGGGGGTTGGGGCAATCAGCCCCAGCATTTT.